Below are 15 T cell receptor beta chains sequenced from a single sample in a study of T cells expressing NK-cell markers. TCRdb reprocessed the 5' RACE reads, keeping one entry per CDR3 protein, no DNA. The table for this sample gives about 180,000 distinct CDR3 sequences. Sequencing was performed on blood T cells: a sorted CD56 or NKG2C T cell subset, CD4+ or CD8+ T cells, or bulk PBMC T cells (not recorded which). These receptors all come from a woman aged 18-70 years in good health.

The J gene is TRBJ1-1, the V gene TRBV6-1; TCRdb proposes TRBD1, but this gene call is untestable without DNA. CDR1 and CDR2 from the germline V gene are MNHNS and SASEGT. This CDR3 comprises 17 residues. The chain's CDR3 is CASRGQGGRTMNTEAFF.

This chain joins TRBV2 and TRBJ2-1; TCRdb's D call of TRBD1 is untestable without DNA. Germline values: CDR1 SNHLY, CDR2 FYNNEI. The CDR3 spans 14 residues. The CDR3 reads CASSERGLHNEQFF.

The chain joins TRBV10-3 to TRBJ2-1. Germline V gene sequence: CDR1 ENHRY, CDR2 SYGVKD. The CDR3 totals 14 residues. CDR3 sequence reads: CAISESKPRVGQFF.

This sequence joins TRBV4-2 and TRBJ2-7; absent DNA, TCRdb's TRBD2 call cannot be checked. This CDR3 has 17 amino acids. CDR1 is LGHNA and CDR2 is YNFKEQ in the germline V gene. CDR3 residues: CASSQRLAGGLSYEQYF.

The chain couples TRBV3-1 to TRBJ1-6; TCRdb's D gene call, TRBD1, goes unchecked for lack of DNA. The CDR3 totals 14 residues. Germline-derived CDR1 and CDR2 are LGHDT and YNNKEL (reference sequence). The CDR3: CASRATGRNSPLHF.

The chain employs TRBV6-5 and TRBJ1-2; TCRdb proposes TRBD1, but this gene call is untestable without DNA. CDR1 MNHEY and CDR2 SVGAGI come from the germline V gene. The CDR3 sequence is 14 residues long. The CDR3: CASSYLDRGGGYTF.

This clonotype is identified as medium-sized from frequency. The CDR3 here is CASNRNEGVGYTF. The chain combines TRBV12-3 or TRBV12-4 with TRBJ1-2; TCRdb's D call, TRBD1, is unchecked because there is no DNA. This CDR3 is 13 amino acids long.

The J gene is TRBJ2-2, the V gene TRBV10-3; there is no DNA to check the TCRdb D call of TRBD2. CDR3 length: 18 residues. Germline lookup yields CDR1 ENHRY and CDR2 SYGVKD. CDR3 amino acids: CAISGASGGGLAAGELFF.

This chain joins TRBV29-1 and TRBJ2-1; lacking DNA, the TRBD2 call made by TCRdb goes unchecked. There are 18 residues in the CDR3. Looked up from germline, CDR1 is SQVTM and CDR2 is ANQGSEA. CDR3 residues: CSVDVGTSGRSSYNEQFF.

The chain couples TRBV18 to TRBJ2-1. This CDR3 region has 12 residues. Germline CDR1 is KGHSH and CDR2 is LQKENI. CDR3 sequence: CASSPGSNEQFF.

The chain carries TRBV5-1 and TRBJ2-5. Germline CDR1 SGHRS, CDR2 YFSETQ. The CDR3 length is 18 residues. The CDR3 spells CASSFVGLQLNKVETQYF.

The rearrangement uses TRBV6-1 and TRBJ1-1; TCRdb calls TRBD1, which cannot be checked without DNA. The CDR3 is made up of 13 amino acids. Germline V gene lookup returns CDR1 MNHNS and CDR2 SASEGT. The CDR3 loop is CASRAGTNTEAFF.

The J gene is TRBJ1-5, the V gene TRBV12-3 or TRBV12-4; TCRdb returns TRBD1, unconfirmable since there is no DNA. The CDR3 consists of 15 residues. The CDR3 loop is CASSVNQGGDQPQHF.

The rearrangement links TRBV12-3 or TRBV12-4 to TRBJ2-2; no DNA is available, so the TRBD1 call from TCRdb remains unchecked. The CDR3 runs to 16 residues. The CDR3 is CASSLAQGGGTGELFF.

The chain combines TRBV12-3 or TRBV12-4 with TRBJ2-2. The CDR3 length is 13 residues. The CDR3 loop reads CASSPQPPGELFF.